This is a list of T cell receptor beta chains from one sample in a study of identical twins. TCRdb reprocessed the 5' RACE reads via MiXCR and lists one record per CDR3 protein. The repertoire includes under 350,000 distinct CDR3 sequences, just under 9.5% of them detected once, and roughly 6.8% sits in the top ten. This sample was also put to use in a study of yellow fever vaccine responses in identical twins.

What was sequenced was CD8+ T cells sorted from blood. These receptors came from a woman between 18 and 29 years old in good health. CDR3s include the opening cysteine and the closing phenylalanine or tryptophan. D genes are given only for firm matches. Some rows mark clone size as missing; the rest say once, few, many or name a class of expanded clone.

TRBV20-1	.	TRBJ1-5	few	CSARGSGNQPQHF	TGCAGTGCGAGGGGGTCGGGGAATCAGCCCCAGCATTTT
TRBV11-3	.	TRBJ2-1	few	CASSPSRFYEQFF	TGTGCCAGCAGCCCTTCACGCTTTTATGAGCAGTTCTTC
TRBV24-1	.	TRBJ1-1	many	CWRAGGTNTEAFF	TGTTGGAGGGCCGGGGGAACGAACACTGAAGCTTTCTTT
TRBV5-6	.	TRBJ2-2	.	CASSLARPNTGELFF	TGTGCCAGCAGCTTGGCTCGACCGAACACCGGGGAGCTGTTTTTT
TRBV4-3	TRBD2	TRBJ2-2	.	CASSQRREYSGELFF	TGCGCCAGCAGCCAACGGCGGGAGTACTCCGGGGAGCTGTTTTTT
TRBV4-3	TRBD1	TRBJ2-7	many	CASSTGTEPYEQYF	TGCGCCAGCAGCACCGGGACAGAGCCTTACGAGCAGTACTTC
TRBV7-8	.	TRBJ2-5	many	CASSLARAAYQETQYF	TGTGCCAGCAGCTTAGCCCGAGCGGCGTACCAAGAGACCCAGTACTTC
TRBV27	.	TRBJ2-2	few	CASSSAGVAITGELFF	TGTGCCAGCAGTTCAGCAGGGGTCGCTATCACCGGGGAGCTGTTTTTT
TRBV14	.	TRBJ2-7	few	CASSQRVPAEQYF	TGTGCCAGCAGCCAACGGGTACCGGCCGAGCAGTACTTC
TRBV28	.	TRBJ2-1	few	CASSLSVTSFGNEQFF	TGTGCCAGCAGTTTATCCGTGACTAGTTTTGGGAATGAGCAGTTCTTC
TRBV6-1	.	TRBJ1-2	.	CASSEVRINYGYTF	TGTGCCAGCAGTGAAGTACGGATCAACTATGGCTACACCTTC
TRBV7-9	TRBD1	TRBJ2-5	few	CASSRRDREEETQYF	TGTGCCAGCAGCCGACGGGACAGGGAAGAAGAGACCCAGTACTTC
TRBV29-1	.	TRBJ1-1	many	CSLAGDTEAFF	TGCAGCCTCGCTGGGGACACTGAAGCTTTCTTT
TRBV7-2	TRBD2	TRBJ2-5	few	CASSLRTGTSGRETQYF	TGTGCCAGCAGCCTAAGGACTGGGACTAGCGGGAGAGAGACCCAGTACTTC
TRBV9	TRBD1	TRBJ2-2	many	CASSAPGQGYTGELFF	TGTGCCAGCAGCGCTCCGGGACAGGGGTACACCGGGGAGCTGTTTTTT
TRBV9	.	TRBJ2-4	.	CASSVATWGPKNIQYF	TGTGCCAGCAGCGTAGCTACTTGGGGACCCAAAAACATTCAGTACTTC
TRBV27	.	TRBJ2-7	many	CASSVGLSYEQYF	TGTGCCAGCAGTGTCGGACTGAGCTACGAGCAGTACTTC
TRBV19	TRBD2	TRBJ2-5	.	CASSIYERGLAETQYF	TGTGCCAGTAGTATTTATGAGCGGGGGCTGGCGGAGACCCAGTACTTC
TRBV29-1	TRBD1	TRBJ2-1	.	CSVVGTGGVNEQFF	TGCAGCGTTGTGGGGACAGGGGGTGTGAATGAGCAGTTCTTC
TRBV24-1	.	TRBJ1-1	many	CATTEGVNTEAFF	TGTGCCACTACCGAGGGGGTGAACACTGAAGCTTTCTTT
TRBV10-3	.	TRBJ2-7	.	CATGREAATYEQYF	TGTGCCACCGGCCGCGAAGCGGCCACCTACGAGCAGTACTTC
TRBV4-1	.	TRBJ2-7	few	CASSQDAGPPGNEQYF	TGCGCCAGCAGCCAAGATGCGGGCCCTCCGGGGAACGAGCAGTACTTC
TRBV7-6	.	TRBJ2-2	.	CASSLGPAANTGELFF	TGTGCCAGCAGCTTAGGGCCCGCAGCGAACACCGGGGAGCTGTTTTTT
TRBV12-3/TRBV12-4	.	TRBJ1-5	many	CASSFGGDIRNQPQHF	TGTGCCAGCAGTTTTGGGGGGGATATTAGGAATCAGCCCCAGCATTTT
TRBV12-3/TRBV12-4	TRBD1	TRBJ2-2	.	CASSSWDRFLNTGELFF	TGTGCCAGCAGTTCATGGGACAGGTTCTTGAACACCGGGGAGCTGTTTTTT
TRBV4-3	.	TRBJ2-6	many	CASSQGITASGANVLTF	TGCGCCAGCAGCCAAGGGATAACAGCCTCTGGGGCCAACGTCCTGACTTTC
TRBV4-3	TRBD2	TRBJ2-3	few	CASSQAASGSGTDTQYF	TGCGCCAGCAGCCAAGCGGCTAGCGGGAGTGGAACAGATACGCAGTATTTT
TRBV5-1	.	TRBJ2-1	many	CASSFGGHLNEQFF	TGCGCCAGCAGCTTTGGCGGGCACTTGAATGAGCAGTTCTTC
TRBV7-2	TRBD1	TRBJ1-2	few	CASSFETGVYGYTF	TGTGCCAGCAGCTTTGAGACAGGGGTCTATGGCTACACCTTC
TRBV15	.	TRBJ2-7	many	CATSRDRQGTDYEQYF	TGTGCCACCAGCAGAGATCGGCAGGGGACGGACTACGAGCAGTACTTC